A selection of T cell receptor beta chains follows, all from one sample in a study of blood T cells in healthy people across ages. TCRdb reprocessed the 5' RACE reads via MiXCR and lists one record per CDR3 protein. The repertoire includes approximately 800,000 distinct CDR3 sequences, 50% to 65% of them detected once, and around 40% sits in the top ten. The sample was blood. These receptors were taken from an elderly man in good health. The CDR3 runs from the conserved cysteine through the conserved F or W. The D gene is left open where the match is weak. Expanded clones are given a class, and other clones once, few, many or no size at all.

CDR3 length: 15; V gene: TRBV20-1; clone size: -; J gene: TRBJ2-5; D gene: -; CDR3 protein: CSAAKTAKGGETQYF; CDR3 DNA: TGCAGTGCGGCAAAGACGGCCAAAGGCGGGGAGACCCAGTACTTC
CDR3 length: 15; V gene: TRBV6-2/TRBV6-3; clone size: few; J gene: TRBJ2-5; D gene: TRBD2; CDR3 protein: CASSTPLAAQETQYF; CDR3 DNA: TGTGCCAGCAGTACCCCTCTAGCGGCACAAGAGACCCAGTACTTC
CDR3 length: 12; V gene: TRBV6-2/TRBV6-3; clone size: -; J gene: TRBJ2-3; D gene: -; CDR3 protein: CASRDFKDTQYF; CDR3 DNA: TGTGCCAGCCGGGACTTTAAAGATACGCAGTATTTT
CDR3 length: 12; V gene: TRBV2; clone size: -; J gene: TRBJ1-3; D gene: -; CDR3 protein: CASSEYGNTIYF; CDR3 DNA: TGTGCCAGCAGTGAATATGGAAACACCATATATTTT
CDR3 length: 17; V gene: TRBV27; clone size: -; J gene: TRBJ1-1; D gene: -; CDR3 protein: CASSFNGDLVMNTEAFF; CDR3 DNA: TGTGCCAGCAGTTTTAATGGGGACCTCGTCATGAACACTGAAGCTTTCTTT
CDR3 length: 15; V gene: TRBV28; clone size: few; J gene: TRBJ2-5; D gene: TRBD1; CDR3 protein: CASSFTRQGSETQYF; CDR3 DNA: TGTGCCAGCAGCTTTACCCGACAGGGTTCCGAGACCCAGTACTTC
CDR3 length: 15; V gene: TRBV5-1; clone size: -; J gene: TRBJ2-4; D gene: TRBD1; CDR3 protein: CSSSALDRAKNIQYF; CDR3 DNA: TGCTCCAGCAGTGCCCTGGACAGGGCCAAAAACATTCAGTACTTC
CDR3 length: 17; V gene: TRBV9; clone size: once; J gene: TRBJ2-5; D gene: TRBD2; CDR3 protein: CASGVGASGGIQETQYF; CDR3 DNA: TGTGCCAGCGGCGTAGGTGCTAGCGGGGGGATCCAAGAGACCCAGTACTTC
CDR3 length: 15; V gene: TRBV6-6; clone size: -; J gene: TRBJ2-5; D gene: TRBD2; CDR3 protein: CASSYEIWGGETQYF; CDR3 DNA: TGTGCCAGCAGTTACGAAATCTGGGGGGGTGAGACCCAGTACTTC
CDR3 length: 14; V gene: TRBV28; clone size: few; J gene: TRBJ2-1; D gene: -; CDR3 protein: CASSRDRSDNEQFF; CDR3 DNA: TGTGCCAGCAGTCGCGACAGATCGGACAATGAGCAGTTCTTC